The 27 T cell receptor beta chains below come from one sample, sequenced in a study of blood T cell repertoires in COVID-19. Clones were read by immunoSEQ multiplex PCR, and TCRdb kept only the in-frame ones, dropping some. The data contain 45,000 to 55,000 clones, 83% of them singletons. Input material: peripheral blood. The receptors shown here come from a human donor in a cohort sampled during active COVID-19.

This sequence joins TRBV6-2 or TRBV6-3 and TRBJ2-5; D is unclear. This CDR3 comprises 15 residues. Germline V lookup: CDR1 MNHEY, CDR2 SVGEGT. The germline V and J ends were trimmed by 6 bases and 4 bases, with 18 bases remaining between them. The CDR3 DNA is TGTGCCAGCAGCTCTACTGTGAGCTACCCAGAGACCCAGTACTTC. Protein product: CASSSTVSYPETQYF.

The rearrangement uses TRBV7-2 and TRBJ2-3; 9 nucleotides line up with TRBD1. The length of the CDR3 is 14 residues. Germline CDR1 SGHTA, CDR2 FQGNSA. Trimming removed 6 bases from V and 1 base from J; junction bases left unmatched: 2. The CDR3 region is CASSRDRGTDTQYF. CDR3 DNA sequence: TGTGCCAGCAGTCGGGACAGGGGCACAGATACGCAGTATTTT.

The chain recombines TRBV4-3 with TRBJ2-1; possible D gene TRBD2, 5 bases. This CDR3 spans 14 amino acids. Trimming cost V 0 bases and J 3 bases, with 6 bases left between them. Germline CDR1 LGHNA, CDR2 YSLEER. In DNA form, the CDR3 reads TGCGCCAGCAGCCAAGATCGGGGCTACAATGAGCAGTTCTTC. Translated, it gives CASSQDRGYNEQFF.

The rearrangement joins TRBV27 to TRBJ2-7; the D gene is possibly TRBD2 (8 bases). The V gene's germline CDR1 is MNHEY and CDR2 SMNVEV (reference sequence). Between the trimmed V and J ends, which lost 5 bases and 5 bases, there was a span of 22 bases. The length of the CDR3 is 16 residues. The CDR3 reads CASSQLRAGGLDEQYF. Written as DNA, the CDR3 is TGTGCCAGCAGTCAACTCCGGGCAGGGGGACTAGACGAGCAGTACTTC.

The V gene is TRBV7-2, the J gene TRBJ2-1; 7 nucleotides align to TRBD2. The ends lost 0 bases at V and 6 bases at J; junction bases unmatched: 11. The CDR3 consists of 17 residues. Germline lookup yields CDR1 SGHTA and CDR2 FQGNSA. The CDR3 loop is CASSLAWGGGASNEQFF. In DNA, the CDR3 is TGTGCCAGCAGCTTAGCATGGGGCGGGGGAGCCTCCAATGAGCAGTTCTTC.

J is TRBJ2-3 and V is TRBV9; 8 bases are a match to TRBD2. V lost 0 bases and J lost 3; bases outside the gene matches: 6. The V gene's germline CDR1 is SGDLS and CDR2 YYNGEE. The CDR3 loop spans 16 amino acids. For the CDR3, the DNA is TGTGCCAGCAGCGTAGTGGCGGGGGGCGGTACAGATACGCAGTATTTT. It translates to CASSVVAGGGTDTQYF.

The chain joins TRBV30 to TRBJ2-7; 7 nucleotides match TRBD2. CDR3 length equals 13 residues. Looked up from germline, CDR1 is GTSNPN and CDR2 is SVGIG (reference sequence). The junction had 3 bases not matched to a gene; V was cut back by 3 bases and J by 1 base. The CDR3 DNA reads as TGTGCCTGGAGCCAGGGAGGGTCCTACGAGCAGTACTTC. It encodes CAWSQGGSYEQYF. The complete variable domain, with remaining parts taken from reference TRBV30 and TRBJ2-7, reads SQTIHQWPATLVQPVGSPLSLECTVEGTSNPNLYWYRQAAGRGLQLLFYSVGIGQISSEVPQNLSASRPQDRQFILSSKKLLLSDSGFYLCAWSQGGSYEQYFGPGTRLTVT.

This chain uses TRBV24-1 with TRBJ2-1; 10 positions agree with TRBD2. V trimming: 10 bases; J trimming: 7 bases; junction bases outside the gene matches: 12. Germline loops: CDR1 KGHDR, CDR2 SFDVKD. The CDR3 spans 15 residues. The DNA of the CDR3 is TGTGCCACTCAAATCCAGCGGGGGGGCCGGAATGAGCAGTTCTTC. Its protein is CATQIQRGGRNEQFF.

The rearrangement links TRBV7-2 to TRBJ2-2; unclear D gene. The CDR3 runs to 15 residues. The V end lost 5 bases, the J end lost 7 bases, and 17 bases lay between the germline ends. The germline gives CDR1 SGHTA, CDR2 FQGNSA. Here the CDR3 reads CASSPALRRSGELFF. CDR3 DNA sequence: TGTGCCAGCAGCCCCGCTCTCCGACGGAGCGGGGAGCTGTTTTTT.

This sequence joins TRBV28 and TRBJ1-1; tentative D call: TRBD1 (6 bases). With 5 bases removed from V and 7 bases from J, the gap between germline ends came to 8 bases. The CDR3 contains 11 residues. Looked up from germline, CDR1 is MDHEN and CDR2 is SYDVKM. CDR3 in amino acids: CASSDRLEAFF. CDR3 DNA: TGTGCCAGCAGTGACAGGCTTGAAGCTTTCTTT.

In this sample, this clone turned up a few times. The gene calls are TRBV5-1 and TRBJ1-3; D gene uncertain. Trimming removed 4 bases from V and 5 bases from J, with 13 bases in between. This CDR3 is built from 14 residues. Per germline, CDR1 SGHRS and CDR2 YFSETQ. This CDR3 is CASSTGGRRNTIYF. The CDR3, as DNA: TGCGCCAGCAGCACGGGCGGGAGAAGAAACACCATATATTTT. Combining the CDR3 with reference TRBV5-1 and TRBJ1-3 gives the whole variable domain KAGVTQTPRYLIKTRGQQVTLSCSPISGHRSVSWYQQTPGQGLQFLFEYFSETQRNKGNFPGRFSGRQFSNSRSEMNVSTLELGDSALYLCASSTGGRRNTIYFGEGSWLTVV.

The chain carries TRBV7-2 and TRBJ2-2; TRBD2 aligns across 7 bases. CDR3 length: 16 residues. Germline V gene data show CDR1 as SGHTA and CDR2 as FQGNSA. V trimming: 3 bases; J trimming: 7 bases; junction bases outside the gene matches: 11. The CDR3 nucleotides are TGTGCCAGCAGCTTGAGGTTCGGGGGGACGGGCGGGGAGCTGTTTTTT. Translated: CASSLRFGGTGGELFF. Complete variable domain (other parts from reference TRBV7-2 and TRBJ2-2): GAGVSQSPSNKVTEKGKDVELRCDPISGHTALYWYRQSLGQGLEFLIYFQGNSAPDKSGLPSDRFSAERTGGSVSTLTIQRTQQEDSAVYLCASSLRFGGTGGELFFGEGSRLTVL.

The genes are TRBV14 and TRBJ2-5; 7 bases align to TRBD1. The CDR3 is 15 amino acids. Germline-derived CDR1 and CDR2 are SGHDN and FVKESK. Trimming cost V 0 bases and J 4 bases; bases outside gene matches: 5. CDR3 in amino acids: CASSQDLGQAETQYF. The CDR3 nucleotides are TGTGCCAGCAGCCAAGATTTAGGACAGGCAGAGACCCAGTACTTC.

The rearrangement uses TRBV5-1 and TRBJ1-1; 8 nucleotides agree with TRBD1. Germline V gene sequence: CDR1 SGHRS, CDR2 YFSETQ. The J segment lost 6 bases and the V segment lost 0 bases, leaving 4 bases of the junction unmatched. This CDR3 has 14 residues. The CDR3 spells CASSLAPGGSEAFF. The DNA of the CDR3 is TGCGCCAGCAGCTTGGCCCCAGGGGGCTCTGAAGCTTTCTTT.

The rearrangement uses TRBV7-2 and TRBJ1-1, with D unclear. V lost 5 bases and J lost 1, with 11 bases in between. Germline lookup yields CDR1 SGHTA and CDR2 FQGNSA. This CDR3 is 14 amino acids long. CDR3 protein: CASSPSPSNTEAFF. The CDR3 nucleotides read TGTGCCAGCAGCCCTTCCCCCTCGAACACTGAAGCTTTCTTT.

V gene TRBV7-2 combines with J gene TRBJ2-3; perhaps TRBD2 as D (5 bases). Germline V gene data show CDR1 as SGHTA and CDR2 as FQGNSA. The CDR3 spans 15 residues. Between the trimmed V and J ends, which lost 8 bases and 0 bases, there was a span of 15 bases. CDR3 residues: CASSRSGGSTDTQYF. The CDR3 DNA reads TGTGCCAGCTCCAGAAGCGGCGGTAGCACAGATACGCAGTATTTT. Full variable domain (remainder filled in from reference TRBV7-2 and TRBJ2-3): GAGVSQSPSNKVTEKGKDVELRCDPISGHTALYWYRQSLGQGLEFLIYFQGNSAPDKSGLPSDRFSAERTGGSVSTLTIQRTQQEDSAVYLCASSRSGGSTDTQYFGPGTRLTVL.

V gene TRBV10-1 combines with J gene TRBJ1-1, with TRBD1 matching 8 bases. Germline CDR1 is WNHNN and CDR2 is SYGVQD (reference sequence). V lost 2 bases to trimming and J lost 7 bases; unmatched junction nucleotides: 9. The CDR3 has 15 residues. The CDR3 DNA reads as TGCGCCAGCAGTGAGACCAGACGGACAGGGATTGAAGCTTTCTTT. This gives the protein CASSETRRTGIEAFF.

The table lists this clone with a few counts. This chain joins TRBV18 and TRBJ2-7; possibly TRBD1 for D (6 bases). The length of the CDR3 is 13 residues. Germline CDR1 reads KGHSH; CDR2 reads LQKENI. The V gene lost 3 bases and the J gene lost 6 bases, with 12 bases spanning the gap. CDR3 bases: TGTGCCAGCTCACCGGACGGACAGATCGAGCAGTACTTC. Translating gives CASSPDGQIEQYF.

This chain links TRBV7-9 with TRBJ1-5, with D unclear. Germline lookup yields CDR1 SEHNR and CDR2 FQNEAQ (reference sequence). V lost 5 bases, J lost 0 bases, and 5 bases lay in between. This CDR3 is built from 13 residues. The CDR3 coding sequence is TGTGCCAGCAGCCTAAGTAGCAATCAGCCCCAGCATTTT. Translating it yields CASSLSSNQPQHF.

The rearrangement uses TRBV7-2 and TRBJ1-2; no definite D call. V lost 4 bases, J lost 0 bases, and 9 bases lay in between. Germline CDR1 and CDR2: SGHTA and FQGNSA. The CDR3 spans 14 residues. CDR3 sequence reads: CASSSRASNYGYTF. CDR3 nucleotides: TGTGCCAGCAGCTCGAGGGCGTCTAACTATGGCTACACCTTC. The full variable domain, rest sourced from reference TRBV7-2 and TRBJ1-2, is GAGVSQSPSNKVTEKGKDVELRCDPISGHTALYWYRQSLGQGLEFLIYFQGNSAPDKSGLPSDRFSAERTGGSVSTLTIQRTQQEDSAVYLCASSSRASNYGYTFGSGTRLTVV.

J is TRBJ2-5 and V is TRBV2; 8 bases align to TRBD1. The CDR3 is made up of 15 amino acids. Germline V gives CDR1 SNHLY, CDR2 FYNNEI. Trimming at V came to 3 bases and at J to 4 bases, leaving 7 bases not matched to a gene. The CDR3 region is CASSDPGQGGETQYF. Here the CDR3 DNA reads TGTGCCAGCAGTGATCCCGGACAGGGAGGAGAGACCCAGTACTTC. The entire variable domain, with the rest obtained from reference TRBV2 and TRBJ2-5, is as follows: EPEVTQTPSHQVTQMGQEVILRCVPISNHLYFYWYRQILGQKVEFLVSFYNNEISEKSEIFDDQFSVERPDGSNFTLKIRSTKLEDSAMYFCASSDPGQGGETQYFGPGTRLLVL.

This clone was seen a handful of times. This chain joins TRBV6-7 and TRBJ2-5, with D maybe TRBD2 (5 bases). TRBV6-7 is placed among ORFs of uncertain function. CDR3 length: 14 amino acids. Trimming cost V 11 bases and J 1 base, with 17 bases left between them. CDR3 in DNA: TGTGCCGGAGGCCTCGTTCGTTGCCAAGAGACCCAGTACTTC. Its protein product is CAGGLVRCQETQYF.

This chain uses TRBV4-1 with TRBJ1-2; 9 bases align to TRBD1. CDR1 is MGHRA, CDR2 YSYEKL, per germline. V was clipped by 2 bases and J by 1 base; unmatched bases: 8. The CDR3 consists of 17 residues. In DNA, the CDR3 is TGCGCCAGCAGCCAACGATCCGGGACAGGGCTTAACTATGGCTACACCTTC. Translation: CASSQRSGTGLNYGYTF.

This clone has just one count. This sequence joins TRBV18 and TRBJ2-2; 8 bases agree with TRBD2. Germline trimming cut 4 bases from V and 4 bases from J; bases unmatched to any gene: 11. The germline V gene encodes CDR1 KGHSH and CDR2 LQKENI. The CDR3 has 17 amino acids. The CDR3 here is CASSHFGGGLGTGELFF. The CDR3 nucleotides are TGTGCCAGCTCACATTTCGGCGGGGGGCTCGGCACCGGGGAGCTGTTTTTT.

The chain uses TRBV2 and TRBJ2-4; no firm D call. The germline V gene has CDR1 SNHLY and CDR2 FYNNEI. V lost 6 bases and J lost 0, with 6 bases in between. The CDR3 runs to 13 residues. The CDR3 coding sequence is TGTGCCAGCAGGGAACTAGCCAAAAACATTCAGTACTTC. It codes for CASRELAKNIQYF. Looking up the rest from reference TRBV2 and TRBJ2-4 gives the full variable domain: EPEVTQTPSHQVTQMGQEVILRCVPISNHLYFYWYRQILGQKVEFLVSFYNNEISEKSEIFDDQFSVERPDGSNFTLKIRSTKLEDSAMYFCASRELAKNIQYFGAGTRLSVL.

The chain recombines TRBV11-2 with TRBJ2-3, with unresolved D. V was shortened by 5 bases and J by 2 bases, with 14 bases between the two germline ends. CDR1 and CDR2 (germline): SGHAT, FQNNGV. The CDR3 sequence is 15 residues long. The DNA for the CDR3 is TGTGCCAGCAGCGAGAGACTGGCTTACACAGATACGCAGTATTTT. Protein: CASSERLAYTDTQYF. The whole variable domain, remainder taken from reference TRBV11-2 and TRBJ2-3, is EAGVAQSPRYKIIEKRQSVAFWCNPISGHATLYWYQQILGQGPKLLIQFQNNGVVDDSQLPKDRFSAERLKGVDSTLKIQPAKLEDSAVYLCASSERLAYTDTQYFGPGTRLTVL.

The genes are TRBV5-1 and TRBJ1-1; tentative D call: TRBD1 (5 bases). CDR3 length: 14 amino acids. Per germline, CDR1 SGHRS and CDR2 YFSETQ. V dropped 4 bases and J dropped 6 bases, with 16 bases sitting between them. CDR3 DNA sequence: TGCGCCAGCAGCCCGGGGGGGACCGGCGCTGAAGCTTTCTTT. It encodes CASSPGGTGAEAFF.